These 5 T cell receptor beta chains came from one sample sequenced in a study of shared clonotypes between healthy human individuals. The data were produced by immunoSEQ multiplex PCR, yet TCRdb's version contains in-frame clones alone and is incomplete. The sample contains fewer than 700,000 clones, around 77% of which appear only once. Sequencing was performed on PBMCs. Source of these receptors: a woman in her 40s in good health. Some clones in this sample may be carry-over from other donors' samples.

The chain carries TRBV11-2 and TRBJ2-7; TRBD1 or TRBD2 may be the D gene (5 bases each). Germline-derived CDR1 and CDR2 are SGHAT and FQNNGV. The CDR3 loop spans 14 amino acids. V shed 5 bases and J shed 1 base, with 12 bases lying between them. The CDR3 DNA is TGTGCCAGCAGCCACCGGGACGGATCCTACGAGCAGTACTTC. Protein sequence: CASSHRDGSYEQYF.

The gene calls are TRBV7-2 and TRBJ2-5, with TRBD1 identical over 9 bases. V trimming: 4 bases; J trimming: 4 bases; junction bases outside the gene matches: 7. This CDR3 is built from 15 residues. Germline V gives CDR1 SGHTA, CDR2 FQGNSA. The CDR3 nucleotides read TGTGCCAGCAGCTCAACAGGGGGCGAGGGAGAGACCCAGTACTTC. Protein: CASSSTGGEGETQYF.

The genes are TRBV10-1 and TRBJ2-4; 15 bases fit TRBD2. Germline-derived CDR1 and CDR2 are WNHNN and SYGVQD (reference sequence). Losses at the gene ends were 0 bases for V and 8 bases for J; bases not matched to a gene: 8. The CDR3 has 18 amino acids. The CDR3 DNA reads as TGCGCCAGCAGTGAGTCGAGTGGGACTAGCGGGAGGCGGGACATTCAGTACTTC. The encoded protein is CASSESSGTSGRRDIQYF.

The J gene is TRBJ2-1, the V gene TRBV11-2; no reliable D call. Germline V gene sequence: CDR1 SGHAT, CDR2 FQNNGV. V was shortened by 4 bases and J by 4 bases, with 17 bases between the two germline ends. This CDR3 has 16 residues. CDR3: CASSYNSGVLYNEQFF. In nucleotides, the CDR3 is TGTGCCAGCAGCTACAATTCCGGAGTGCTTTACAATGAGCAGTTCTTC.

J is TRBJ1-5 and V is TRBV19; 7 bases agree with TRBD1. Germline values: CDR1 LNHDA, CDR2 SQIVND (reference sequence). V dropped 4 bases and J dropped 5; count of bases not matched to a gene: 5. The CDR3 totals 14 residues. The CDR3 DNA sequence: TGTGCCAGTAGTACCGGGGACAGTTATCAGCCCCAGCATTTT. Encoded protein: CASSTGDSYQPQHF.